One and the same sample provided the 28 T cell receptor beta chains below, sequenced in a study of cytomegalovirus exposure and HLA in healthy donors. With 60 Vbeta and 13 Jbeta primers, the PCR was carried out. Method: immunoSEQ multiplex PCR; TCRdb's copy keeps in-frame clones and lacks some. The top ten hold 5.7% of the sample, which has about 78,000 clones, 60% to 70% seen once. Sequenced material: PBMCs. The receptors were sampled from a man aged 25 to 40 in good health and CMV-seropositive.

The gene calls are TRBV14 and TRBJ1-5, with D possibly matching TRBD1 (6 bases). V gave up 0 bases and J gave up 2 bases, with 17 bases separating them. The germline V gene encodes CDR1 SGHDN and CDR2 FVKESK. This CDR3 spans 18 amino acids. The CDR3 reads CASSQDRTEKYCNQPQHF. The CDR3 DNA sequence: TGTGCCAGCAGCCAAGATCGGACAGAGAAGTACTGCAATCAGCCCCAGCATTTT. Complete variable domain (other parts from reference TRBV14 and TRBJ1-5): EAGVTQFPSHSVIEKGQTVTLRCDPISGHDNLYWYRRVMGKEIKFLLHFVKESKQDESGMPNNRFLAERTGGTYSTLKVQPAELEDSGVYFCASSQDRTEKYCNQPQHFGDGTRLSIL.

This clone was counted once. The chain joins TRBV30 to TRBJ1-6; D not resolved. Germline V lookup: CDR1 GTSNPN, CDR2 SVGIG (reference sequence). The CDR3 consists of 15 residues. Trimming took 8 bases from V and 3 from J, leaving 17 bases between them. The CDR3 DNA follows: TGTGCCACGAGGGCGCCGGACGGCTATAATTCACCCCTCCACTTT. This gives the protein CATRAPDGYNSPLHF.

The chain combines TRBV30 with TRBJ1-1; 9 positions match TRBD1. Trimming cost V 4 bases and J 6 bases; bases outside gene matches: 9. There are 14 residues in the CDR3. Germline CDR1 reads GTSNPN; CDR2 reads SVGIG (reference sequence). CDR3 nucleotides: TGTGCCTGGACTACCGGGACAGGGAAATCTGAAGCTTTCTTT. As protein: CAWTTGTGKSEAFF.

The V gene is TRBV9, the J gene TRBJ1-1, with 8 bases aligning to TRBD1. The CDR3 loop spans 15 amino acids. Trimming took 0 bases from V and 5 from J; bases not matched to a gene: 6. In germline, CDR1 is SGDLS, CDR2 YYNGEE. The CDR3 DNA sequence: TGTGCCAGCAGCGTAGGACAGGGGCATACGACTGAAGCTTTCTTT. Translation gives CASSVGQGHTTEAFF.

The chain is built from TRBV11-3 and TRBJ2-2; D may be TRBD2 (5 bases). This CDR3 comprises 16 residues. Germline V lookup: CDR1 SGHNT, CDR2 YENEEA. V shed 1 base and J shed 2 bases, with 11 bases lying between them. This CDR3 reads CASSLVFSGNTGELFF. The CDR3 nucleotides read TGTGCCAGCAGCTTAGTGTTTTCGGGAAACACCGGGGAGCTGTTTTTT.

V usage is TRBV2 and J usage is TRBJ1-5; D is possibly TRBD1 (6 bases). This CDR3 region has 13 residues. CDR1 is SNHLY, CDR2 FYNNEI, per germline. V dropped 5 bases and J dropped 3 bases, with 8 bases sitting between them. The CDR3 nucleotides are TGTGCCAGCAGTCGGGACAACAATCAGCCCCAGCATTTT. Its translation is CASSRDNNQPQHF.

The V call is TRBV9, the J call TRBJ2-5; TRBD1 agrees at 8 bases. J gave up 5 bases and V 3 bases, and 3 bases lay outside the gene matches. This CDR3 has 13 residues. Per germline, CDR1 SGDLS and CDR2 YYNGEE. Written as DNA, the CDR3 is TGTGCCAGCAGCGCAGGGGGCCCGGAGACCCAGTACTTC. It codes for CASSAGGPETQYF.

The DNA for the CDR3 is TGTGCCAGCAGTTTACCCGGACTAGCGGGAGAAAGGGCCGGGGAGCTGTTTTTT. Its translation: CASSLPGLAGERAGELFF. V gene TRBV27 combines with J gene TRBJ2-2; 13 bases line up with TRBD2. Looked up from germline, CDR1 is MNHEY and CDR2 is SMNVEV (reference sequence). Unmatched junction bases numbered 9, after V lost 2 bases and J lost 6 bases. There are 18 residues in the CDR3.

This clone appeared a single time. V and J are TRBV10-3 and TRBJ1-2, with D possibly being TRBD1 (5 bases). Germline CDR1 reads ENHRY; CDR2 reads SYGVKD. The CDR3 totals 14 residues. V gave up 7 bases and J gave up 0 bases, with 12 bases separating them. The CDR3 sequence is CAINVDRANYGYTF. DNA of the CDR3: TGTGCCATCAACGTAGACAGAGCTAACTATGGCTACACCTTC.

This clone was picked up a small number of times. This chain uses TRBV7-2 with TRBJ1-5; D remains ambiguous. The CDR3 is made up of 15 amino acids. V dropped 1 base and J dropped 6 bases, with 13 bases sitting between them. CDR1 is SGHTA and CDR2 is FQGNSA in the germline V gene. CDR3 DNA sequence: TGTGCCAGCAGCTTAGGATCGGGGAATGGTCAGCCCCAGCATTTT. Encoded protein: CASSLGSGNGQPQHF.

Concerning this clone itself: Likely a read error: the CDR3 ends without its conserved phenylalanine or tryptophan. The DNA is left out, because the CDR3 cannot be placed on it with certainty; the CDR3 is given as TCRdb lists it. CDR3 protein: CSARLWRGH. V is TRBV20-1 and J is TRBJ2-7; whether TRBD2, the table's D call, matches the DNA was not checked. Germline V gene sequence: CDR1 DFQATT, CDR2 SNEGSKA (reference sequence). Ends included, the CDR3 has 9 residues.

Comment on this clone: Distinct nucleotide sequences in the sample also encode this CDR3. The CDR3 spells CASSLGAQETQYF. In DNA form, the CDR3 reads TGTGCCAGCAGCTTAGGAGCGCAAGAGACCCAGTACTTC. V gene TRBV11-2 combines with J gene TRBJ2-5; D unclear. Deletions cut 1 base from V and 2 bases from J, with 5 bases between. The CDR3 runs to 13 residues. Looked up from germline, CDR1 is SGHAT and CDR2 is FQNNGV.

This chain joins TRBV12-2 and TRBJ2-3; the table calls TRBD2, which could not be checked here. TRBV12-2 is an annotated pseudogene. This CDR3 contains 17 residues. The CDR3 DNA reads as TGTGCAAACCTTAGCGGGGGGGCCTATTGGGGCACAGATACGCAGTATTTT. Its protein product is CANLSGGAYWGTDTQYF.

This clone was seen a handful of times. At one of its ends the junction is not consistent with the germline gene, which may arise from a read error. The chain combines TRBV28 with TRBJ2-7; D may be TRBD1 (6 bases). The germline V gene has CDR1 MDHEN and CDR2 SYDVKM. The CDR3 runs 13 residues. DNA for the CDR3: TGTGCCACCAGTTTGGGGGCCACCCACGAGCAGTACTTC. Its protein is CATSLGATHEQYF. Drawing the rest from reference TRBV28 and TRBJ2-7, the complete variable domain is DVKVTQSSRYLVKRTGEKVFLECVQDMDHENMFWYRQDPGLGLRLIYFSYDVKMKEKGDIPEGYSVSREKKERFSLILESASTNQTSMYLCATSLGATHEQYFGPGTRLTVT.

The CDR3 sequence is CASSPGSKETQYF. CDR3 coding DNA: TGTGCCAGCTCACCAGGCAGTAAAGAGACCCAGTACTTC. This rearrangement joins TRBV18 to TRBJ2-5; no firm D call. Per germline, CDR1 KGHSH and CDR2 LQKENI. The germline V and J ends were trimmed by 2 bases and 3 bases, with 7 bases remaining between them. This CDR3 comprises 13 residues.

The chain has TRBV6-6 and TRBJ2-7, with D possibly TRBD1 on 5 matching bases. Germline V lookup: CDR1 MNHNY, CDR2 SVGAGI (reference sequence). The CDR3 covers 12 residues. Deletions cut 7 bases from V and 2 bases from J, with 9 bases between. The CDR3 coding sequence is TGTGCCAGCAACGCGGACACCTACGAGCAGTACTTC. This sequence encodes CASNADTYEQYF.

This clone was detected only a few times. The genes are TRBV10-2 and TRBJ2-2; D is ambiguous. In germline, CDR1 is WSHSY, CDR2 SAAADI. This CDR3 is built from 13 residues. Trimming removed 3 bases at V and 3 bases at J, with 5 bases between. The CDR3 is CASSELDTGELFF. In DNA, the CDR3 is TGCGCCAGCAGTGAACTGGACACCGGGGAGCTGTTTTTT.

The genes are TRBV19 and TRBJ2-3, with 9 positions matching TRBD1. V dropped 2 bases and J dropped 7; count of bases not matched to a gene: 10. Germline V gives CDR1 LNHDA, CDR2 SQIVND (reference sequence). The CDR3 sequence is 16 residues long. The CDR3 loop is CASSIRGQGRGNTQYF. The CDR3 nucleotides read TGTGCCAGTAGTATAAGGGGACAGGGAAGAGGGAATACGCAGTATTTT.

The chain recombines TRBV5-6 with TRBJ1-1; D is possibly TRBD1 (5 bases). This CDR3 is built from 12 residues. The V gene lost 4 bases and the J gene lost 9 bases, with 13 bases spanning the gap. Germline CDR1 and CDR2: SGHDT and YYEEEE. DNA for the CDR3: TGTGCCAGCAGCATTAGAGACAGACAAGCTTTCTTT. It yields the protein CASSIRDRQAFF.

The rearrangement links TRBV19 to TRBJ1-4; 10 nucleotides line up with TRBD1. CDR3 length: 15 amino acids. Germline loops: CDR1 LNHDA, CDR2 SQIVND (reference sequence). With V trimmed by 5 bases and J by 7 bases, 7 bases remained unmatched. The CDR3 DNA reads TGTGCCAGTAGTGTGTTTCGGGACAGGGGTGAAAAACTGTTTTTT. It specifies CASSVFRDRGEKLFF.

The J gene is TRBJ2-7, the V gene TRBV30, with TRBD1 matching over 7 bases. Germline V CDR1 and CDR2: GTSNPN, SVGIG (reference sequence). J gave up 6 bases and V 5 bases, and 19 bases lay outside the gene matches. The CDR3 covers 16 residues. The CDR3 nucleotides are TGTGCCTGGGGGGTGCGGTTGACAGGGAAGGGGGTCGAGCAGTACTTC. This gives the protein CAWGVRLTGKGVEQYF. The full variable domain, with the rest looked up from reference TRBV30 and TRBJ2-7, is SQTIHQWPATLVQPVGSPLSLECTVEGTSNPNLYWYRQAAGRGLQLLFYSVGIGQISSEVPQNLSASRPQDRQFILSSKKLLLSDSGFYLCAWGVRLTGKGVEQYFGPGTRLTVT.

CDR3 DNA: TGCGCCAGCAGCCCGGGACTAGCGGAGAACAATGAGCAGTTCTTC. Translating it yields CASSPGLAENNEQFF. The chain has TRBV5-1 and TRBJ2-1; 11 bases are shared with TRBD2. The CDR3 length is 15 residues. Germline lookup yields CDR1 SGHRS and CDR2 YFSETQ. The V segment lost 4 bases and the J segment 5 bases; nucleotides outside the gene matches: 5.

The rearrangement joins TRBV9 to TRBJ2-7; D is uncertain. The germline V gene has CDR1 SGDLS and CDR2 YYNGEE. V lost 0 bases, J lost 1 base, and 8 bases lay in between. The CDR3 is 14 amino acids. The CDR3 DNA reads as TGTGCCAGCAGCGTAGGAGACATATCCTACGAGCAGTACTTC. Amino acids: CASSVGDISYEQYF.

V usage is TRBV28 and J usage is TRBJ1-3, with D perhaps matching TRBD1 (5 bases). CDR3 size: 13 residues. Germline V lookup: CDR1 MDHEN, CDR2 SYDVKM. V gave up 6 bases and J gave up 4 bases, with 10 bases separating them. CDR3 nucleotide sequence: TGTGCCAGCAGCAGACAGACCGGAAACACCATATATTTT. It is translated as CASSRQTGNTIYF.

The CDR3 sequence: CASSVGGNVNTEAFF. The CDR3 DNA reads as TGTGCCAGCAGCGTCGGGGGAAACGTGAACACTGAAGCTTTCTTT. V is TRBV9 and J is TRBJ1-1; the D gene is possibly TRBD1 (5 bases). The CDR3 spans 15 residues. The germline V gene has CDR1 SGDLS and CDR2 YYNGEE. With 2 bases removed from V and 0 bases from J, the gap between germline ends came to 11 bases.

The sample holds one count of this clone. The chain is built from TRBV28 and TRBJ1-1; possibly TRBD1 for D (6 bases). Trimming took 4 bases from V and 6 from J, leaving 18 bases between them. The germline V gene encodes CDR1 MDHEN and CDR2 SYDVKM. CDR3 length: 15 amino acids. CDR3 DNA sequence: TGTGCCAGCAGTTACCCGGGGACATATAACGCTGAAGCTTTCTTT. It encodes CASSYPGTYNAEAFF.

V usage is TRBV15 and J usage is TRBJ2-2; perhaps TRBD2 as D (5 bases). V lost 2 bases, J lost 2 bases, and 12 bases lay in between. The germline CDR1 and CDR2 sequences are LNHNV and YYDKDF (reference sequence). This CDR3 is built from 16 residues. CDR3 in DNA: TGTGCCACCAGCAGAAACCGGGGATCTAACACCGGGGAGCTGTTTTTT. Protein product: CATSRNRGSNTGELFF.

The chain combines TRBV5-1 with TRBJ1-1; 12 bases are shared with TRBD1. CDR1 is SGHRS, CDR2 YFSETQ, per germline. This CDR3 is built from 16 residues. V gave up 4 bases and J gave up 5 bases; unmatched junction bases: 9. The DNA of the CDR3 is TGCGCCAGCAGCCACGGGACAGGGGGCCTGTGGACTGAAGCTTTCTTT. Translating it yields CASSHGTGGLWTEAFF.